The 5 T cell receptor beta chains in this list originate from one sample, sequenced in a study of T cells in Graves' hyperthyroidism and ophthalmopathy. RNA transcripts were the template for amplifying TCR beta CDR3 regions. The HTBI primer set drove a first-round RT-PCR of the TCR CDR3. Each CDR3 protein is one row after TCRdb ran MiXCR on the multiplex PCR reads. The sample contains about 290,000 distinct CDR3 sequences, roughly 13% of which appear only once. The sequenced sample consisted of blood. These TCRs come from a woman in her thirties or forties with Graves' hyperthyroidism.

The sample holds many counts of this clonotype. The DNA of the CDR3 is TGTGCCAGTGGCGGGAGGAACACAGATACGCAGTATTTT. Its protein is CASGGRNTDTQYF. V gene TRBV3-1 combines with J gene TRBJ2-3, with TRBD2 identical over 8 bases. Germline V gives CDR1 LGHDT, CDR2 YNNKEL (reference sequence). V trimming: 9 bases; J trimming: 2 bases; junction bases outside the gene matches: 4. This CDR3 comprises 13 residues.

There are many counts of this clonotype. This chain joins TRBV28 and TRBJ2-1, with 10 bases aligning to TRBD2. The J segment lost 5 bases and the V segment lost 4 bases, leaving 5 bases of the junction unmatched. Germline assignment: CDR1 MDHEN and CDR2 SYDVKM. This CDR3 is built from 15 residues. The DNA for the CDR3 is TGTGCCAGCAGTTCCCAAGCGGGGGGGGACAATGAGCAGTTCTTC. Translation: CASSSQAGGDNEQFF.

Details on this clonotype: A read error may explain this, as a much larger clone is one base away. The rearrangement joins TRBV27 to TRBJ1-1; tentatively, D is TRBD1 (5 bases). The V and J ends lost 4 bases and 0 bases respectively, with 6 bases between them. Germline CDR1 MNHEY, CDR2 SMNVEV (reference sequence). This CDR3 spans 13 amino acids. CDR3 sequence (DNA): TGTGCCAGCAGTTGGGGGGTGAACACTGAAGCTTTCTTT. This sequence encodes CASSWGVNTEAFF.

There are many counts of this clonotype. The rearrangement links TRBV12-5 to TRBJ2-1; D uncertain. V was cut by 1 base and J by 9 bases, with 10 bases left in between. The CDR3 runs 13 residues. CDR1 and CDR2 (germline): LGHNT, FRNRAP. The CDR3 sequence: CASGLADALEQFF. The CDR3 nucleotides read TGTGCTAGTGGTTTGGCGGACGCGCTTGAGCAGTTCTTC.

This clonotype was seen repeatedly, ten times or more. This chain joins TRBV13 and TRBJ2-7; TRBD1 aligns across 7 bases. V lost 2 bases to trimming and J lost 5 bases; unmatched junction nucleotides: 9. The CDR3 extends over 15 amino acids. Per the germline V gene, CDR1 is PRHDT and CDR2 is FYEKMQ (reference sequence). In nucleotides, the CDR3 is TGTGCCAGCAGCTTAAAGGTCGACAGGGCCCACGAGCAGTACTTC. As protein: CASSLKVDRAHEQYF.